The 2 T cell receptor beta chains in this list originate from one sample, sequenced in a study of T cell repertoires in cytomegalovirus infection (dated by TCRdb to the late 2010s). Reads for this sample came from an Illumina HiSeq 1500. The public reads were quality trimmed at Q25 with fastp and then assembled into clones with MiXCR by TCRdb, keeping productive beta chains. Rows with a matching CDR3 protein are joined into one entry that keeps the most common DNA and genes. The sample table contains fewer than 250,000 distinct CDR3 sequences; only one count was recorded for roughly an eighth of them. The ten largest clonotypes hold 1.5% to 2% of the sample. Sequencing was performed on PBMCs. The receptors stem from a human donor in good health (CMV status not recorded). Some clones in this sample may be carry-over from other donors' samples.

The chain couples TRBV27 to TRBJ1-2; 7 nucleotides align to TRBD1. CDR1 is MNHEY, CDR2 SMNVEV, per germline (reference sequence). The CDR3 is 15 residues long. V gave up 5 bases and J gave up 6 bases; unmatched junction bases: 12. The CDR3 protein is CASSRLGQELNGYTF. In nucleotides, the CDR3 is TGTGCCAGCAGTCGTCTTGGACAGGAGCTCAATGGCTACACCTTC.

In its sample, this clonotype was seen many times. The chain is built from TRBV7-6 and TRBJ2-7, with TRBD2 identical over 9 bases. This CDR3 is 16 amino acids long. The V and J ends lost 6 bases and 2 bases, in that order; junction bases with no gene match: 11. Germline V gene data show CDR1 as SGHVS and CDR2 as FNYEAQ. CDR3 sequence reads: CASRSPTGGRAYEQYF. The CDR3 coding sequence is TGTGCCAGCAGATCACCAACAGGCGGGAGGGCCTACGAGCAGTACTTC. Full variable domain (remainder filled in from reference TRBV7-6 and TRBJ2-7): GAGVSQSPRYKVTKRGQDVALRCDPISGHVSLYWYRQALGQGPEFLTYFNYEAQQDKSGLPNDRFSAERPEGSISTLTIQRTEQRDSAMYRCASRSPTGGRAYEQYFGPGTRLTVT.